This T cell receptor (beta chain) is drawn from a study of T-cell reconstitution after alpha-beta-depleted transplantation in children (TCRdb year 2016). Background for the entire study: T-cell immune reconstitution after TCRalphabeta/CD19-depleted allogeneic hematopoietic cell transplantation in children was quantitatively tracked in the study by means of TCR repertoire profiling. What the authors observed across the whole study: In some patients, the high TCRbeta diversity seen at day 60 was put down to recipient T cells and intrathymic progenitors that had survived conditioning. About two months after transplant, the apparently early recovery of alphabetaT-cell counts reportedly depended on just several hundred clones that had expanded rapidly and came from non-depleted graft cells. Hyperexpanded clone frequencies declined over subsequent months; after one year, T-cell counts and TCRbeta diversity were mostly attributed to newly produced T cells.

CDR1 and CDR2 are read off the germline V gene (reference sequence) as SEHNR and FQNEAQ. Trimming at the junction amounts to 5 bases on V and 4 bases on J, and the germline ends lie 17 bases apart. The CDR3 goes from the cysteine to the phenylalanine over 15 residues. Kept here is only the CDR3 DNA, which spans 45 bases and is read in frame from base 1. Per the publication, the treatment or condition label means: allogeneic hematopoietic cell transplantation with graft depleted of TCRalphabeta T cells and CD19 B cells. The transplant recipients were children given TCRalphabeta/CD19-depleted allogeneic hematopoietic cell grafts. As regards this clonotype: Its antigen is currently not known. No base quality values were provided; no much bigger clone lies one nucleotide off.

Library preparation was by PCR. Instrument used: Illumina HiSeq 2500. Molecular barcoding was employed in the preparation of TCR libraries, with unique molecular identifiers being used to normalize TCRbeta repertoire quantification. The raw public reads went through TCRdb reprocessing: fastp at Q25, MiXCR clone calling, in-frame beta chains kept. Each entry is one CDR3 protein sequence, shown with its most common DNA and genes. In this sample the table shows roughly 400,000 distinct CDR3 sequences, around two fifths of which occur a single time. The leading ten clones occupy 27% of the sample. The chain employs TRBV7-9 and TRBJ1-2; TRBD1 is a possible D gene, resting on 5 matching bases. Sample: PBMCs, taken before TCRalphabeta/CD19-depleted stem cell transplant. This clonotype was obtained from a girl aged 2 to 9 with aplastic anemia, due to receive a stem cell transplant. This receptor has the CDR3 CASSTWDGGSYGYTF. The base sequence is TGTGCCAGCAGCACCTGGGACGGGGGGAGCTATGGCTACACCTTC.